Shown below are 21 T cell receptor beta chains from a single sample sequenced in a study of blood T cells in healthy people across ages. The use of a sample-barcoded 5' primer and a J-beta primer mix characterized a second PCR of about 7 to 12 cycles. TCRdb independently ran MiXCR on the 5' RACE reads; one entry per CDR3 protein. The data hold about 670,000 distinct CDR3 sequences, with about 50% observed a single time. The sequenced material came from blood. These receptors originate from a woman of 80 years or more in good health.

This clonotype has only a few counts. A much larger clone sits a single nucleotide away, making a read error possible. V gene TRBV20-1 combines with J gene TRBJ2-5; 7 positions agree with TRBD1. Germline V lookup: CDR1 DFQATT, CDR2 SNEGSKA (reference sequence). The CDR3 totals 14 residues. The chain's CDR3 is CSPLGTDPYNEQYF. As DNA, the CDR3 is TGCAGCCCCTTGGGGACAGACCCTTACAATGAGCAGTACTTC.

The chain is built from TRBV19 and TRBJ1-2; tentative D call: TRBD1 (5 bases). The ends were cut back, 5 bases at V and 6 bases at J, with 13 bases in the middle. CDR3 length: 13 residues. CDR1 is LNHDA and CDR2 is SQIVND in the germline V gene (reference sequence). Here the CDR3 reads CASSQTALDGYTF. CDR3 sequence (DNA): TGTGCCAGTAGTCAGACAGCGTTGGATGGCTACACCTTC.

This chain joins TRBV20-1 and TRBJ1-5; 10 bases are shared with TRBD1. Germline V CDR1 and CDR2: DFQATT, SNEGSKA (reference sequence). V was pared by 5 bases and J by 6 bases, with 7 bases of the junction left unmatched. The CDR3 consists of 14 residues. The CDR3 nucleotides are TGCAGTGCTGGGGTGAGGACAGGGGGTCAGCCCCAGCATTTT. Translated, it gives CSAGVRTGGQPQHF.

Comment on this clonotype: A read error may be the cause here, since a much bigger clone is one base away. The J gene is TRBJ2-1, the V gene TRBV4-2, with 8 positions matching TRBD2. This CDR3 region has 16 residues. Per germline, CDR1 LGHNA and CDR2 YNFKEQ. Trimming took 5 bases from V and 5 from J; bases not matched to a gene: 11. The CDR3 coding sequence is TGTGCCAGCAGCTCCGCGGGGGGTTCTCGGGACAATGAGCAGTTCTTC. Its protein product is CASSSAGGSRDNEQFF.

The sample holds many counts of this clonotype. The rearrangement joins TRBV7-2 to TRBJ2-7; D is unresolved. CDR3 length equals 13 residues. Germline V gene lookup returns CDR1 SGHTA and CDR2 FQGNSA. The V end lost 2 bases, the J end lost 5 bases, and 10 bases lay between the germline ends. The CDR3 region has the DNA TGTGCCAGCAGCTTAAATCGCGGCGACGAGCAGTACTTC. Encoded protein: CASSLNRGDEQYF.

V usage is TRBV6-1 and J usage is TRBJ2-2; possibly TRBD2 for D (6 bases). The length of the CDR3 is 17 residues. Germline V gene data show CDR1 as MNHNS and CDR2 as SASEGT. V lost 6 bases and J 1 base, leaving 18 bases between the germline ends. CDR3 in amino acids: CASRSGGLHKNTGELFF. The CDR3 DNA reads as TGTGCCAGCAGATCTGGTGGACTACACAAGAACACCGGGGAGCTGTTTTTT.

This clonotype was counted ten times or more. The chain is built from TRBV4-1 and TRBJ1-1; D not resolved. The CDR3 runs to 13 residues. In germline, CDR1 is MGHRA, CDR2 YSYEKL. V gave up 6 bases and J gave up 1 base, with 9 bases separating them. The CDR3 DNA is TGCGCCAGCAGTCTTTGGGAGAACACTGAAGCTTTCTTT. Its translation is CASSLWENTEAFF.

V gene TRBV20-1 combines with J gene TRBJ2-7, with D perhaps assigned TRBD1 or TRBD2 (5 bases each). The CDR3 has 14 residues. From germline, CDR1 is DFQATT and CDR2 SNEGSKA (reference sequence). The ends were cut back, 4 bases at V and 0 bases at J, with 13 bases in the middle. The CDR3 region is CSAKGTLSSYEQYF. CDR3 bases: TGCAGTGCTAAGGGGACGTTGAGCTCCTACGAGCAGTACTTC.

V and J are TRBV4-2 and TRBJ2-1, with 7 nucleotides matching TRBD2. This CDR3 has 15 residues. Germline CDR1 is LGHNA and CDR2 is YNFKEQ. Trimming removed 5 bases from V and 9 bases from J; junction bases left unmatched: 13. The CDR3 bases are TGTGCCAGCAGCGTCCAAAACGCGGGGGATGCTGAGCAGTTCTTC. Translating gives CASSVQNAGDAEQFF.

The CDR3 here is CASSYGRADVSNEQFF. CDR3 nucleotide sequence: TGTGCCAGCAGTTACGGGCGAGCGGATGTGAGTAATGAGCAGTTCTTC. V is TRBV6-6 and J is TRBJ2-1; D perhaps matches TRBD2 (5 bases). V was clipped by 2 bases and J by 7 bases, with 18 bases between them. Germline V gene sequence: CDR1 MNHNY, CDR2 SVGAGI (reference sequence). There are 16 residues in the CDR3.

The CDR3 here is CASSEKGRTNEKLFF. In nucleotides, the CDR3 is TGTGCCAGCAGTGAAAAGGGGAGGACTAATGAAAAACTGTTTTTT. The gene calls are TRBV6-1 and TRBJ1-4, with D possibly being TRBD1 (5 bases). CDR1 is MNHNS, CDR2 SASEGT, per germline. V was shortened by 2 bases and J by 2 bases, with 9 bases between the two germline ends. This CDR3 comprises 15 residues.

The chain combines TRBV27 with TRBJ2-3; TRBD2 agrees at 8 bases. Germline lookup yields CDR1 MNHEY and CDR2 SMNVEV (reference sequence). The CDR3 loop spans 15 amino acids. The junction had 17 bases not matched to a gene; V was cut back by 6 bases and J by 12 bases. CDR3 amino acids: CASSTNGGGGQPQYF. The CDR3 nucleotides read TGTGCCAGCAGCACAAACGGGGGCGGGGGGCAGCCCCAGTATTTT.

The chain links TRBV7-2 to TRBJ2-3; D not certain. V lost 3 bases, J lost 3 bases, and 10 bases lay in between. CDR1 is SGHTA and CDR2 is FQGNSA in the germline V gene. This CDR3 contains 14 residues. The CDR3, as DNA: TGTGCCAGCAGCTTGGCCCGGAGAACAGATACGCAGTATTTT. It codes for CASSLARRTDTQYF.

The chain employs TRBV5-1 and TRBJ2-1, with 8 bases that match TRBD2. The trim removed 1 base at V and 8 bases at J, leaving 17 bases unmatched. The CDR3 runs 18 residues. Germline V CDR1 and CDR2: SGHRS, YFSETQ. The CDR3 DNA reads TGCGCCAGCAGCTTGTCGGTAGCGGGATTTAAGATTGCCGATGAGCAGTTCTTC. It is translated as CASSLSVAGFKIADEQFF.

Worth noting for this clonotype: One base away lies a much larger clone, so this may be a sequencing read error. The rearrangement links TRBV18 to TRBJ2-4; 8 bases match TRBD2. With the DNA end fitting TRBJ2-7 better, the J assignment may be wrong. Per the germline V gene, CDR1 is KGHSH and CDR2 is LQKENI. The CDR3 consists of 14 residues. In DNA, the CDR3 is TGTGCCAGCTCACCACTGACGGGAGGGGACGAGCAGTACTTC. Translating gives CASSPLTGGDEQYF.

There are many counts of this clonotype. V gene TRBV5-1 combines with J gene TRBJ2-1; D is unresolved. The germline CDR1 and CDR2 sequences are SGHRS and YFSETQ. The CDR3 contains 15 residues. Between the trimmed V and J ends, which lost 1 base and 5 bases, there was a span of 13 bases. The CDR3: CASSLTVTANNEQFF. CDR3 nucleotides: TGCGCCAGCAGCTTGACAGTAACGGCAAACAATGAGCAGTTCTTC.

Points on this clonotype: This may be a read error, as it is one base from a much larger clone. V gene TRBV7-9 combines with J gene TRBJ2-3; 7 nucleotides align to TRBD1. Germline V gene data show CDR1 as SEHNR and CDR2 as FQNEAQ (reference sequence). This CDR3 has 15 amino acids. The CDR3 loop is CAGSRDRPSTDTQYF. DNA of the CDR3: TGTGCCGGCAGCCGGGACAGACCTAGCACAGATACGCAGTATTTT.

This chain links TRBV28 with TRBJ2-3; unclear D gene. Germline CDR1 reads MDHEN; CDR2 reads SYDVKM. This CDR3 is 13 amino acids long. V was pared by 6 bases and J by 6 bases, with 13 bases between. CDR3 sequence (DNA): TGTGCCAGCAGCCCTCGCAGCGACGATACGCAGTATTTT. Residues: CASSPRSDDTQYF.

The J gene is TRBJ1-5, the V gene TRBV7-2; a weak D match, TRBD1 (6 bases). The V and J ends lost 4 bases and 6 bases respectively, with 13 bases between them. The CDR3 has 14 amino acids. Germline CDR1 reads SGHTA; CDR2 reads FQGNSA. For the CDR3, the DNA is TGTGCCAGCAGCTCAAGGGGGATCGGTCAGCCCCAGCATTTT. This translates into CASSSRGIGQPQHF.

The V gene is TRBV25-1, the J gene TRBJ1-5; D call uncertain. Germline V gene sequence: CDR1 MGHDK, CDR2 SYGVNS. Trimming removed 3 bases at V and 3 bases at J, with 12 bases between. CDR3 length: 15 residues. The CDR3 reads CASSEGGRNNQPQHF. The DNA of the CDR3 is TGTGCCAGCAGTGAGGGCGGCAGAAACAATCAGCCCCAGCATTTT.

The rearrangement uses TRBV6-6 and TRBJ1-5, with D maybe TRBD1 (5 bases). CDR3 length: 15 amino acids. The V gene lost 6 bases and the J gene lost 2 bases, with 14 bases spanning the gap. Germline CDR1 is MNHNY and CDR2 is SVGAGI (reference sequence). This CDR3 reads CASSRGARGNQPQHF. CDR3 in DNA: TGTGCCAGCAGCCGAGGGGCGCGGGGCAATCAGCCCCAGCATTTT.